Sequencing of this TCR beta chain was carried out in a study of T-cell reconstitution after alpha-beta-depleted transplantation in children. Overall study results and limits: Expanded graft clones numbering several hundred reportedly gave rise to alpha-beta T cells about two months after transplant. Several patients had high TCRbeta diversity at day 60; it came from surviving recipient T cells and thymic progenitors.

TCRbeta library construction was performed incorporating unique molecular identifiers. TCRdb processed the PCR reads anew with MiXCR; each CDR3 protein has one entry. The table lists around 250,000 distinct CDR3 sequences, roughly 8.2% of them singletons. This CDR3 has 15 residues. The germline gives CDR1 SGHVS, CDR2 FNYEAQ. Trimming cost V 5 bases and J 5 bases; bases outside gene matches: 6. In this sample, this clonotype turned up a few times. Its antigen is not known. Material: PBMCs, mostly from graft donor cells, obtained 180 days after TCRalphabeta/CD19-depleted stem cell transplant. The J gene is TRBJ2-7, the V gene TRBV7-6, with 13 bases fitting TRBD2. The receptor's source is a male patient between 10 and 17 years old who had a stem cell transplant for acute lymphoblastic leukemia, so the T cells may come from the graft donor. The DNA for the CDR3 is TGTGCCAGCAGCCCAGGACTAGCGGGAGTCAACGAGCAGTACTTC. Residues: CASSPGLAGVNEQYF. The full variable domain, its missing parts supplied by reference TRBV7-6 and TRBJ2-7, is GAGVSQSPRYKVTKRGQDVALRCDPISGHVSLYWYRQALGQGPEFLTYFNYEAQQDKSGLPNDRFSAERPEGSISTLTIQRTEQRDSAMYRCASSPGLAGVNEQYFGPGTRLTVT.